The rows below give T cell receptor beta chains drawn from one sample of a study of blood T cell repertoires in COVID-19. Using immunoSEQ multiplex PCR, the repertoire was profiled, and TCRdb retains in-frame clones only, with some absent. Of under 500,000 clones in the sample, more than 80% were seen once. Sequencing was performed on PBMCs or T cells enriched from blood (not recorded which). Receptors were obtained from a man under 40 who had recovered from COVID-19. Both conserved end residues are part of each CDR3. D genes are given only for firm matches. Clone size is stated in some rows and not others, as once, few, many or a class when expanded.

d_gene	abundance	v_gene	j_gene	CDR3aa	CDR3nt
-	-	TRBV5-1	TRBJ2-1	CASSQSGAAWGEQFF	TGCGCCAGCAGCCAGAGTGGGGCGGCTTGGGGTGAGCAGTTCTTC
-	-	TRBV30	TRBJ1-5	CAWKPGYSNQPQHF	TGTGCCTGGAAGCCAGGCTATAGCAATCAGCCCCAGCATTTT
TRBD2	-	TRBV7-6	TRBJ2-5	CASSHWERGFLAQYF	TGTGCCAGCAGCCATTGGGAGCGGGGATTCTTGGCCCAGTACTTC
-	-	TRBV4-1	TRBJ2-7	CASSQLQGHEQYF	TGCGCCAGCAGCCAACTACAGGGCCACGAGCAGTACTTC
TRBD1	once	TRBV11-3	TRBJ2-7	CASSSGQGDYEQYF	TGTGCCAGCAGTTCTGGACAGGGGGACTACGAGCAGTACTTC
TRBD2	-	TRBV6-6	TRBJ2-3	CASSHPIAGGGPDTQYF	TGTGCCAGCAGTCACCCTATAGCGGGGGGTGGGCCAGATACGCAGTATTTT
TRBD2	-	TRBV2	TRBJ2-7	CASMPGLAGSYEQYF	TGTGCCAGCATGCCCGGACTAGCGGGGTCCTACGAGCAGTACTTC
-	-	TRBV6-2/TRBV6-3	TRBJ1-5	CASSYPGGGLQPQHF	TGTGCCAGCAGTTACCCCGGGGGGGGATTACAGCCCCAGCATTTT
-	-	TRBV15	TRBJ2-2	CATSRGWPTGELFF	TGTGCCACCAGCAGAGGGTGGCCGACCGGGGAGCTGTTTTTT
-	-	TRBV4-1	TRBJ2-5	CASSQDRGEETQYF	TGCGCCAGCAGCCAAGATAGGGGCGAAGAGACCCAGTACTTC
-	once	TRBV3-1/TRBV3-2	TRBJ2-7	CASSQGQTSYEQYF	TGTGCCAGCAGCCAAGGACAGACATCCTACGAGCAGTACTTC